This entry is about one T cell receptor beta chain. TCRdb reprocessed the 5' RACE reads with MiXCR, giving one entry per CDR3 protein. This sample carries hundreds of thousands of distinct CDR3 sequences, around a sixth of them seen once, and the ten largest clones take less than 15%. This entry belongs to a study of identical twins. The CDR3 covers 13 residues. V was cut by 1 base and J by 5 bases, with 9 bases left in between. CDR1 is DFQATT, CDR2 SNEGSKA, per germline (reference sequence). These data were also reused for a study on T cells expressing NK-cell markers. That paper states: From sorted CD3+CD56+NKG2C+, CD3+CD56+NKG2C- and CD3+CD56-NKG2C+ T cells came the TCR beta repertoires. Dominant NKG2C+ clonotypes in over 5 donors made up about 1.0-8% of CD8+ T cells.

This receptor was identified in a woman aged 18-35 years in good health. Sequenced: PBMCs. The rearrangement links TRBV20-1 to TRBJ1-5; weak D call: TRBD1 (5 bases). CDR3 bases: TGCAGTGCTAGAGGGGACTGGGATCAGCCCCAGCATTTT. It yields the protein CSARGDWDQPQHF.